The clone carrying this TCR beta chain showed up many times. Antigen specificity is unknown. Those with hyperthyroidism were 18 to 65 years old, newly diagnosed, and ill for under 2 months. Orbital computed tomography, thyroid ultrasound, serum thyroxine and TRAb, and clinical symptoms together informed the diagnoses. Germline CDR1 and CDR2: GTSNPN and SVGIG (reference sequence). Deletions cut 5 bases from V and 8 bases from J, with 16 bases between. The CDR3 is 13 residues long. The source material, RNA transcripts, was used to amplify TCR beta CDR3 regions. The HTBI primer set drove a first-round RT-PCR of the TCR CDR3. TCRdb redid the calling of the multiplex PCR reads with MiXCR, one entry per CDR3 protein. The repertoire holds around 520,000 distinct CDR3 sequences, with 14% as singletons. The data were obtained in a study of T cells in Graves' hyperthyroidism and ophthalmopathy. General study points: The model forecast ophthalmopathy, anticipating it by a median approximately 7 months before onset.

This TCR was sampled from a woman aged 40 to 50 with Graves' hyperthyroidism. Sequencing was performed on blood. This chain joins TRBV30 and TRBJ1-5; tentatively, D is TRBD1 (5 bases). The CDR3 here is CAWARGGLEPQHF. CDR3 bases: TGTGCCTGGGCCCGCGGGGGGTTGGAGCCCCAGCATTTT. Full variable domain (missing parts from reference TRBV30 and TRBJ1-5): SQTIHQWPATLVQPVGSPLSLECTVEGTSNPNLYWYRQAAGRGLQLLFYSVGIGQISSEVPQNLSASRPQDRQFILSSKKLLLSDSGFYLCAWARGGLEPQHFGDGTRLSIL.